These T cell receptor beta chains were read from a single sample in a study of T cell clonotyping in hematopoietic cell transplantation. The assay was immunoSEQ multiplex PCR, and TCRdb's table has in-frame clones only and misses some. The sample holds roughly 15,000 clones, roughly 94% seen once. The sequencing here drew on PBMCs, taken 30 days after allogeneic stem cell transplant. The receptors were sampled from a male patient aged 60 to 75 who had an allogeneic stem cell transplant from an unrelated donor, so the T cells may come from the graft donor. Some clones in this sample may be carry-over from other donors' samples. Both conserved end residues are trimmed from each CDR3.

v_call	cdr3_aa
TRBV5-1	ASSEETSGRTNTGELF
TRBV19	ASSSTGNTEAF
TRBV9	ASSEGTGSNTEAF
TRBV15	ATSGQSSGANVLT
TRBV19	ASSIAPGNAYEQY
TRBV4-2	ASSQGLAENYEQY
TRBV7-2	ASSPQGSHGYT
TRBV29-1	SVSGGGPQETQY
TRBV7-2	ASSSEYGLSGNTIY
TRBV5-1	ASSLVIYGAGANVLT
TRBV25-1	ASSEASSRGTEAF
TRBV5-5	ASSLEATSGSPLH
TRBV5-1	ASSLDLSGSSLDTQY
TRBV19	ASSSGRKNTGELF
TRBV19	ASSSPIAVNNEQF
TRBV7-2	ASSRGGNYGYT
TRBV7-3	ASSLTGQGVHEQY
TRBV27	ASSILGQGASYEQY
TRBV5-1	ASSLRQGNEKLF
TRBV6-5	ASRQTGYSNQPQH
TRBV19	ASKGGENTEAF
TRBV4-1	ASSHPQGTQPQH
TRBV6-1	ASSETAASEQF
TRBV7-9	ASSSRPVPGGYT
TRBV30	AWESGNTIY
TRBV5-6	ASSLRQGDQPQH
TRBV9	ASSVEPRREQF
TRBV6-5	ASSYPGDKENT
TRBV12-5	ASGFGQRGQPQH
TRBV10-3	AISERAKGADNSPLH
TRBV25-1	ASTEGTEAF
TRBV11-1	ASSLLAGPYEQY
TRBV6-5	ASSPPGGPFEQF
TRBV19	ATSAGFTDTQY
TRBV25-1	ASSSQGNSPLH
TRBV19	ASSMFIGGYT
TRBV29-1	SVGVTYEQY
TRBV20-1	SASRGDGYT
TRBV5-6	ASSPGTPYEQY
TRBV7-7	ASSQTSGGYNEQF
TRBV10-3	AISEDGAGGYT
TRBV19	ASRRSENGNTIY
TRBV25-1	ASSASSPLGNQPQH
TRBV5-1	ASSLASGSSGSPLH
TRBV30	AYGTGLDSPLH